These T cell receptor beta chains were read from a single sample in a study of blood T cell repertoires in COVID-19. Sequenced by immunoSEQ multiplex PCR; TCRdb stores in-frame clones only, minus some. The repertoire holds 96,000 or so clones, roughly 81% seen once, with 4% to 5.5% in the top ten. The sequenced sample was peripheral blood. Receptors originate from an older man with COVID-19, enrolled during active disease. Both conserved end residues are part of each CDR3. A D gene is named only where the DNA matches it firmly. Not all rows give a size; the values are once, few, many and, for expanded clones, a class.

j_call | d_call | cdr3_length | clone_size | v_call | cdr3_nt | cdr3_aa
TRBJ2-1 | TRBD1 | 15 | . | TRBV18 | TGTGCCAGCTCACCATCCGGGACAGGGGACAATGAGCAGTTCTTC | CASSPSGTGDNEQFF
TRBJ2-4 | . | 14 | . | TRBV5-1 | TGCGCCAGCAGCTTGAACGCTAGAGAAAACATTCAGTACTTC | CASSLNARENIQYF
TRBJ2-1 | TRBD2 | 16 | . | TRBV7-3 | TGTGCCAGCAGCCTATTGACTAGCGGGAGACGGGGTGAGCAGTTCTTC | CASSLLTSGRRGEQFF
TRBJ2-7 | TRBD1 | 16 | . | TRBV4-1 | TGCGCCAGCAGCCAATCGCCGGGACAGGGGATCTACGAGCAGTACTTC | CASSQSPGQGIYEQYF
TRBJ2-2 | TRBD2 | 14 | . | TRBV24-1 | TGTGCCACCAGCCGCGGACTAGCCGCCGGGGAGCTGTTTTTT | CATSRGLAAGELFF
TRBJ1-2 | . | 15 | . | TRBV19 | TGTGCCAGTAGTATATCCCAGAGGCGATTCTATGGCTACACCTTC | CASSISQRRFYGYTF
TRBJ1-1 | . | 14 | . | TRBV5-5 | TGTGCCAGCAGCTTGCGGGTTGTGAACACTGAAGCTTTCTTT | CASSLRVVNTEAFF
TRBJ2-7 | TRBD1 | 15 | . | TRBV7-9 | TGTGCCAGCAGCTCACCGGGACAGGGGGCTTACGAGCAGTACTTC | CASSSPGQGAYEQYF
TRBJ2-1 | . | 14 | . | TRBV6-4 | TGTGCCAGCAGTGACGGCGGGGCTGCGAGTGAGCAGTTCTTC | CASSDGGAASEQFF
TRBJ2-2 | . | 12 | . | TRBV30 | TGTGCCTGGAGCCAGGCAACCGGGGAGCTGTTTTTT | CAWSQATGELFF
TRBJ1-6 | . | 15 | . | TRBV13 | TGTGCCAGCAGCCGATACAGATCGAATAATTCACCCCTCCACTTT | CASSRYRSNNSPLHF
TRBJ1-1 | . | 11 | . | TRBV30 | TGTGCCTGGAGACAGGGAAGTGAAGCTTTCTTT | CAWRQGSEAFF
TRBJ2-3 | TRBD1 | 16 | . | TRBV19 | TGTGCCAGTAGCCTGGGACAGGGAATGGGCACAGATACGCAGTATTTT | CASSLGQGMGTDTQYF
TRBJ1-6 | . | 15 | . | TRBV7-8 | TGTGCCAGCAGCTTACAGGGGTTGCGTAATTCACCCCTCCACTTT | CASSLQGLRNSPLHF
TRBJ2-1 | TRBD2 | 16 | . | TRBV4-1 | TGCGCCAGCAGCCATGGGACTAGCGGGACCCTAGGGGAGCAGTTCTTC | CASSHGTSGTLGEQFF
TRBJ2-3 | TRBD1 | 15 | . | TRBV24-1 | TGTGCCACCAGCAGGACAGGGTTTAGAGTGGATACGCAGTATTTT | CATSRTGFRVDTQYF
TRBJ1-2 | . | 14 | few | TRBV7-9 | TGTGCCAGCAGCCCCATAGGGGGGGCTCATGGCTACACCTTC | CASSPIGGAHGYTF